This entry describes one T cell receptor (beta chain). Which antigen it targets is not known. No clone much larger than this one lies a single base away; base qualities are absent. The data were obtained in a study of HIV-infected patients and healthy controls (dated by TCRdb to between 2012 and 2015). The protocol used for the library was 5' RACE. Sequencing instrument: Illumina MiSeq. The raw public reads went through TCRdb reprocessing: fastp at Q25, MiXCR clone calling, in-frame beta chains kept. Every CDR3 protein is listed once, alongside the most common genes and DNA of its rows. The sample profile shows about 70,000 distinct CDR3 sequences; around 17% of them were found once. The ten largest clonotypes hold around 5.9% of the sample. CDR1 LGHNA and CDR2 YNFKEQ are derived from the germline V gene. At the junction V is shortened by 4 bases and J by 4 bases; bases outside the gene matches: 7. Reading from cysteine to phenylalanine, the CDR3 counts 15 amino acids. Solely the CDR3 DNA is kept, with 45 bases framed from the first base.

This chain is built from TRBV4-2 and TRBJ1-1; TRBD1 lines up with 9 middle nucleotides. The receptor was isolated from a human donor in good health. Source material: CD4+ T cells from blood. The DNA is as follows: TGTGCCAGCAGCCCAGCCGGACAGGGGACCACTGAAGCTTTCTTT. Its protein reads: CASSPAGQGTTEAFF.